This paragraph reports one T cell receptor beta chain. In the original processing: Reference gene primers were amplified, and this amplification served to estimate nucleated cell counts. Sequencing was performed with immunoSEQ multiplex PCR; in TCRdb, only in-frame clones are kept and a portion is missing. That table is the source of V, J and clone size, and D and trimming were worked out from the DNA. The sample holds some 130,000 clones, 90% seen once. The record originates from a study of blood T cell repertoires in COVID-19. CDR3 length: 15 residues. CDR1 is MNHEY and CDR2 is SMNVEV in the germline V gene (reference sequence). Germline trimming cut 5 bases from V and 4 bases from J; bases unmatched to any gene: 8.

Sequenced sample: peripheral blood. The TCR sequence derives from a man between 45 and 60 years old with active COVID-19. This rearrangement joins TRBV27 to TRBJ1-2; TRBD1 aligns across 9 bases. The CDR3 bases are TGTGCCAGCAGTGCCGAACGGGACAGGGTCTATGGCTACACCTTC. Translation: CASSAERDRVYGYTF.